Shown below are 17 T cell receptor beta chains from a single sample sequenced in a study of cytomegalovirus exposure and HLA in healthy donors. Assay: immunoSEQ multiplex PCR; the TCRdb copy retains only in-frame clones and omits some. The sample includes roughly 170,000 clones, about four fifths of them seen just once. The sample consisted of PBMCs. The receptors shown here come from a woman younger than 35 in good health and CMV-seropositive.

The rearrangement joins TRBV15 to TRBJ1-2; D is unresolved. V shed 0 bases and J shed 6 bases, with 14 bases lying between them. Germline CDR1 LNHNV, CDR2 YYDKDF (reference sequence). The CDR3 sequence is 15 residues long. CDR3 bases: TGTGCCACCAGCAGAGATCAGGTGGCAGCCGATGGCTACACCTTC. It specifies CATSRDQVAADGYTF.

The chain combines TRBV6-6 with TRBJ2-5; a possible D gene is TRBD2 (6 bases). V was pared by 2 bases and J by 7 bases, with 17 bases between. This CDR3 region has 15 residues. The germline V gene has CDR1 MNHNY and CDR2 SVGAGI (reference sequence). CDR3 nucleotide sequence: TGTGCCAGCAGTTACGTGGAGGGCCAACAGTCGACCCAGTACTTC. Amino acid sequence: CASSYVEGQQSTQYF.

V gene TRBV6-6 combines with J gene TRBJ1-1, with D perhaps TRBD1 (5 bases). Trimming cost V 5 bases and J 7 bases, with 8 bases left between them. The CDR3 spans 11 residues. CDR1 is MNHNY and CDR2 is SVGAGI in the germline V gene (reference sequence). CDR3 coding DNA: TGTGCCAGCAGTGTTAGGGGTGAAGCTTTCTTT. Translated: CASSVRGEAFF.

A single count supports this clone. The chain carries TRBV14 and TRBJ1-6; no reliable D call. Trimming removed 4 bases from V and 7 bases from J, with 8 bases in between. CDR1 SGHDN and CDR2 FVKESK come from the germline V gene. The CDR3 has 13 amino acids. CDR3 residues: CASSLQINSPLHF. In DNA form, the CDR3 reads TGTGCCAGCAGCCTCCAGATCAATTCACCCCTCCACTTT.

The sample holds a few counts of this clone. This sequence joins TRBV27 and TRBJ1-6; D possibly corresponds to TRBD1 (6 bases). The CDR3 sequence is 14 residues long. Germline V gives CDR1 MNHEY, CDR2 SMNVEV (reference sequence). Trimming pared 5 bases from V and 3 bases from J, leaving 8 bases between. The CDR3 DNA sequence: TGTGCCAGCAGTGCACAGGGCTATAATTCACCCCTCCACTTT. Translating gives CASSAQGYNSPLHF.

This CDR3 is CASSFARGNYGYTF. The CDR3 region has the DNA TGTGCCAGCAGTTTTGCAAGGGGTAACTATGGCTACACCTTC. The chain combines TRBV27 with TRBJ1-2; D might be TRBD1 (5 bases). There are 14 residues in the CDR3. Trimming removed 3 bases at V and 1 base at J, with 9 bases between. CDR1 is MNHEY, CDR2 SMNVEV, per germline (reference sequence).

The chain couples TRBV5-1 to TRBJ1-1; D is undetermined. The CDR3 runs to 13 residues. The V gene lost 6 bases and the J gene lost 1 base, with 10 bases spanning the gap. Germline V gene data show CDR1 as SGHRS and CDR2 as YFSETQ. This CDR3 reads CASTPGRNTEAFF. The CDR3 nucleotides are TGCGCCAGCACACCCGGGAGGAACACTGAAGCTTTCTTT.

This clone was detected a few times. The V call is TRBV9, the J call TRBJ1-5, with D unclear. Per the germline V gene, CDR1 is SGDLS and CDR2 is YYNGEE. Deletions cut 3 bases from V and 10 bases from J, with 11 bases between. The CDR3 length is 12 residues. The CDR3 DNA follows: TGTGCCAGCAGCGCCGAGGCCGGACCCCAGCATTTT. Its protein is CASSAEAGPQHF. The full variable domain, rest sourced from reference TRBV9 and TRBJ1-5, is DSGVTQTPKHLITATGQRVTLRCSPRSGDLSVYWYQQSLDQGLQFLIQYYNGEERAKGNILERFSAQQFPDLHSELNLSSLELGDSALYFCASSAEAGPQHFGDGTRLSIL.

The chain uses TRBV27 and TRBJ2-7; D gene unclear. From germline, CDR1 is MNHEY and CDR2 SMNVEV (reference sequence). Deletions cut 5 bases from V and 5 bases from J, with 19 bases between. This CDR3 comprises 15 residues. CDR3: CASSTPPGRPDEQYF. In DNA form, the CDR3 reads TGTGCCAGCAGTACCCCTCCCGGCAGGCCCGACGAGCAGTACTTC.

CDR3 in DNA: TGTGCCAGAAGTGCGACTAGCGGGGGGGCCAGACGATGCGAGCAGTACTTC. As protein: CARSATSGGARRCEQYF. J is TRBJ2-7 and V is TRBV5-3; 14 nucleotides agree with TRBD2. TRBV5-3 is noted as an ORF with a role that remains uncertain. This CDR3 spans 17 amino acids. The trim removed 5 bases at V and 6 bases at J, leaving 13 bases unmatched.

CDR3 loop: CASSSTSGGSYNEQFF. DNA for the CDR3: TGCGCCAGCAGCTCCACTAGCGGGGGCTCCTACAATGAGCAGTTCTTC. This chain connects TRBV5-1 to TRBJ2-1, with 11 positions matching TRBD2. Germline V CDR1 and CDR2: SGHRS, YFSETQ. The V segment lost 3 bases and the J segment 0 bases; nucleotides outside the gene matches: 2. The CDR3 has 16 residues. The variable domain in full, with the rest retrieved from reference TRBV5-1 and TRBJ2-1, is KAGVTQTPRYLIKTRGQQVTLSCSPISGHRSVSWYQQTPGQGLQFLFEYFSETQRNKGNFPGRFSGRQFSNSRSEMNVSTLELGDSALYLCASSSTSGGSYNEQFFGPGTRLTVL.

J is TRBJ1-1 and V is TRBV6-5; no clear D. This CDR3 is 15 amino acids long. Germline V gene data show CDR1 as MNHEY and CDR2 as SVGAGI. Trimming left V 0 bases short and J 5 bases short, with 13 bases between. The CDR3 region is CASSYSVEGGTEAFF. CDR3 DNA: TGTGCCAGCAGTTACTCGGTTGAGGGAGGGACTGAAGCTTTCTTT.

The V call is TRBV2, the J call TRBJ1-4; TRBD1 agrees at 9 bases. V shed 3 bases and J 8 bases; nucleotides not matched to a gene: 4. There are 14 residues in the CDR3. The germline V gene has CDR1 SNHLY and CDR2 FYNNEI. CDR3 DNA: TGTGCCAGCAGTGACGGGACAGGGTCCGAAAAACTGTTTTTT. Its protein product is CASSDGTGSEKLFF.

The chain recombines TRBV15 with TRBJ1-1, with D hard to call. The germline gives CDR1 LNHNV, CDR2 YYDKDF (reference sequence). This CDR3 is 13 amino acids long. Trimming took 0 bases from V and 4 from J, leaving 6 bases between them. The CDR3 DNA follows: TGTGCCACCAGCAGAGACGCGGGCACTGAAGCTTTCTTT. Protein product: CATSRDAGTEAFF.

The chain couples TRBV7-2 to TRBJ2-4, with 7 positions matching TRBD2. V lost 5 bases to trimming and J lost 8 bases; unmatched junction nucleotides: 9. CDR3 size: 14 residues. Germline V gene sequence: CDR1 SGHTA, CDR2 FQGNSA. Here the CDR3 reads CASSPRDYLDIQYF. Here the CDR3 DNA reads TGTGCCAGCAGCCCGCGGGACTACTTAGACATTCAGTACTTC.

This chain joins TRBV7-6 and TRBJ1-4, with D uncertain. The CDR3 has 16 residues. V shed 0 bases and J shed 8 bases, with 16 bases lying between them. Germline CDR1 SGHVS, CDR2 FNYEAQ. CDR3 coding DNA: TGTGCCAGCAGCTTAGCGTCCGGGGTGGTACGGGAAAAACTGTTTTTT. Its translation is CASSLASGVVREKLFF.

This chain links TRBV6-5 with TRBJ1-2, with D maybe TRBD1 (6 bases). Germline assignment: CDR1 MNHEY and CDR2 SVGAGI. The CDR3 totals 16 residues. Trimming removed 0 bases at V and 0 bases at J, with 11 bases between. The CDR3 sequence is CASSYSMDSPNYGYTF. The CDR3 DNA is TGTGCCAGCAGTTACTCGATGGACAGTCCTAACTATGGCTACACCTTC.